These 22 T cell receptor beta chains were all obtained from the same sample, sequenced in a study of neoadjuvant nivolumab and ipilimumab in lung cancer (dated by TCRdb to the early 2020s). In light of the paper, this sample's time point label describes: at surgical resection after neoadjuvant nivolumab +/- ipilimumab. The library was prepared using the immunoSEQ multiplex PCR assay. TCRdb retrieved this table from immuneACCESS and kept in-frame rearrangements only. Not all clones are present; in checked studies, unresolved V genes account for under half, and no reason is known for the remainder. This sample gives 15,000 to 20,000 clones in total; more than 75% of them show up just once. More than 6% of the sample is in the top ten clones. The material was tumor tissue, obtained after neoadjuvant nivolumab, alone or with ipilimumab, at or shortly before surgery. The receptors come from an adult with non-small cell lung cancer.

This clone was counted a few times. The chain employs TRBV29-1 and TRBJ1-1; no reliable D call. Trimming shortened V by 0 bases and J by 4 bases, and 12 bases separated the two germline ends. CDR3 length: 14 amino acids. Germline CDR1 reads SQVTM; CDR2 reads ANQGSEA. This chain's CDR3 is CSVEDQPGFTEAFF. The DNA of the CDR3 is TGCAGCGTTGAAGATCAACCGGGGTTCACTGAAGCTTTCTTT.

The CDR3 spells CASSLEPLGLVIAKNIQYF. CDR3 DNA: TGCGCCAGCAGCTTGGAGCCCCTCGGTCTCGTGATAGCCAAAAACATTCAGTACTTC. The J gene is TRBJ2-4, the V gene TRBV5-1; D unclear. Germline CDR1 SGHRS, CDR2 YFSETQ. V was shortened by 0 bases and J by 0 bases, with 19 bases between the two germline ends. The CDR3 has 19 residues.

The chain is built from TRBV7-6 and TRBJ1-3, with D hard to call. CDR3 length equals 12 residues. The V end was cut by 5 bases, the J end by 6 bases, with 8 bases between. The germline V gene encodes CDR1 SGHVS and CDR2 FNYEAQ. This chain's CDR3 is CASSPEINTIYF. Written as DNA, the CDR3 is TGTGCCAGCAGCCCCGAGATAAACACCATATATTTT.

The chain has TRBV5-6 and TRBJ2-1; 7 positions match TRBD1. Germline V gene sequence: CDR1 SGHDT, CDR2 YYEEEE. The CDR3 consists of 15 residues. With V trimmed by 3 bases and J by 7 bases, 10 bases remained unmatched. DNA of the CDR3: TGTGCCAGCAGCTCCCGGGCAGGGGGTTTAAATGAGCAGTTCTTC. Its translation: CASSSRAGGLNEQFF.

The rearrangement uses TRBV4-3 and TRBJ2-7, with TRBD2 as a possible D gene (6 bases). V was shortened by 1 base and J by 1 base, with 8 bases between the two germline ends. The CDR3 contains 14 residues. Per the germline V gene, CDR1 is LGHNA and CDR2 is YSLEER. The CDR3 coding sequence is TGCGCCAGCAGCCAAGGTAGCGGTTCCTACGAGCAGTACTTC. Its translation is CASSQGSGSYEQYF.

This chain joins TRBV14 and TRBJ2-7, with 10 bases matching TRBD1. The CDR3 extends over 14 amino acids. Trimming removed 6 bases from V and 3 bases from J; junction bases left unmatched: 5. Looked up from germline, CDR1 is SGHDN and CDR2 is FVKESK. The CDR3 DNA reads TGTGCCAGCAGGATGACAGGGGGCGGCTACGAGCAGTACTTC. Translation gives CASRMTGGGYEQYF.

The chain links TRBV7-9 to TRBJ2-1; D possibly uses TRBD1 or TRBD2 (5 bases each). Trimming took 5 bases from V and 4 from J, leaving 18 bases between them. The CDR3 sequence is 16 residues long. The germline CDR1 and CDR2 sequences are SEHNR and FQNEAQ (reference sequence). CDR3 sequence: CASSRSGARAYNEQFF. Written as DNA, the CDR3 is TGTGCCAGCAGCCGAAGTGGGGCGAGGGCATACAATGAGCAGTTCTTC.

This chain links TRBV11-2 with TRBJ2-1; tentatively, D is TRBD2 (6 bases). The V end lost 1 base, the J end lost 2 bases, and 9 bases lay between the germline ends. The CDR3 runs to 15 residues. Germline V lookup: CDR1 SGHAT, CDR2 FQNNGV. The CDR3 DNA reads TGTGCCAGCAGCTTAGTACTAGCTACCTACAATGAGCAGTTCTTC. Its translation: CASSLVLATYNEQFF.

J is TRBJ2-7 and V is TRBV5-1; a weak D match, TRBD2 (6 bases). The CDR3 spans 14 residues. V gave up 4 bases and J gave up 6 bases, with 17 bases separating them. Germline CDR1 and CDR2: SGHRS and YFSETQ. This CDR3 is CASSLAGPRSEQYF. The CDR3 DNA sequence: TGCGCCAGCAGCCTGGCGGGACCCCGATCCGAGCAGTACTTC.

V gene TRBV6-6 combines with J gene TRBJ2-3, with unresolved D. The V gene lost 0 bases and the J gene lost 2 bases, with 9 bases spanning the gap. Germline values: CDR1 MNHNY, CDR2 SVGAGI (reference sequence). The CDR3 contains 15 residues. CDR3 loop: CASSYSPGYTDTQYF. In DNA form, the CDR3 reads TGTGCCAGCAGTTACTCTCCCGGTTACACAGATACGCAGTATTTT.

The chain joins TRBV6-5 to TRBJ1-2; no clear D. V lost 0 bases to trimming and J lost 8 bases, with 13 bases between them. The CDR3 sequence is 14 residues long. Germline lookup yields CDR1 MNHEY and CDR2 SVGAGI. CDR3 sequence reads: CASSYSRRAVGYTF. In DNA, the CDR3 is TGTGCCAGCAGTTACTCGAGGAGAGCCGTGGGCTACACCTTC.

This clone was observed once. The genes are TRBV7-9 and TRBJ2-5, with D perhaps assigned TRBD1 or TRBD2 (5 bases each). Germline V gene data show CDR1 as SEHNR and CDR2 as FQNEAQ (reference sequence). Deletions cut 5 bases from V and 5 bases from J, with 21 bases between. The CDR3 runs to 16 residues. CDR3 sequence: CASSPGAQARQETQYF. The CDR3 bases are TGTGCCAGCAGCCCCGGGGCGCAGGCTCGTCAGGAGACCCAGTACTTC.

The chain combines TRBV18 with TRBJ2-7; D could derive from TRBD1 or TRBD2 (5 bases each). The V end was cut by 5 bases, the J end by 3 bases, with 17 bases between. The length of the CDR3 is 15 residues. The germline CDR1 and CDR2 sequences are KGHSH and LQKENI. CDR3 nucleotides: TGTGCCAGCTCAGACCGGGGATGGGGCCACTACGAGCAGTACTTC. This encodes CASSDRGWGHYEQYF.

The chain employs TRBV30 and TRBJ1-5; possibly TRBD1 for D (6 bases). CDR3 length equals 15 residues. Trimming cost V 2 bases and J 5 bases, with 16 bases left between them. Germline assignment: CDR1 GTSNPN and CDR2 SVGIG (reference sequence). The CDR3, as DNA: TGTGCCTGGAGTTCCGGGACACCAATCGATCAGCCCCAGCATTTT. Translation: CAWSSGTPIDQPQHF. Combining the CDR3 with reference TRBV30 and TRBJ1-5 gives the whole variable domain SQTIHQWPATLVQPVGSPLSLECTVEGTSNPNLYWYRQAAGRGLQLLFYSVGIGQISSEVPQNLSASRPQDRQFILSSKKLLLSDSGFYLCAWSSGTPIDQPQHFGDGTRLSIL.

The rearrangement links TRBV5-6 to TRBJ1-5; no firm D call. V was cut by 1 base and J by 5 bases, with 13 bases left in between. Germline V gene data show CDR1 as SGHDT and CDR2 as YYEEEE. CDR3 length equals 15 residues. The chain's CDR3 is CASSLWSLRDQPQHF. CDR3 bases: TGTGCCAGCAGCTTGTGGTCTCTAAGGGATCAGCCCCAGCATTTT.

This sequence joins TRBV18 and TRBJ2-7; 7 positions match TRBD2. Germline assignment: CDR1 KGHSH and CDR2 LQKENI. V was pared by 6 bases and J by 6 bases, with 14 bases of the junction left unmatched. This CDR3 has 15 amino acids. The CDR3 region is CASSDSKAGVGEQYF. The CDR3 DNA sequence: TGTGCCAGCTCTGACTCGAAGGCGGGAGTTGGCGAGCAGTACTTC.

This chain joins TRBV7-2 and TRBJ2-1; 9 nucleotides match TRBD2. V dropped 1 base and J dropped 1; count of bases not matched to a gene: 5. This CDR3 is built from 17 residues. CDR1 and CDR2 from the germline V gene are SGHTA and FQGNSA. CDR3 region: CASSLEGSGRSYNEQFF. DNA of the CDR3: TGTGCCAGCAGCTTAGAGGGTAGCGGGAGATCCTACAATGAGCAGTTCTTC.

This chain uses TRBV20-1 with TRBJ2-7; 8 bases fit TRBD1. This CDR3 has 11 residues. V lost 5 bases and J lost 5; bases outside the gene matches: 2. Germline loops: CDR1 DFQATT, CDR2 SNEGSKA (reference sequence). CDR3 region: CSALQGDEQYF. As DNA, the CDR3 is TGCAGTGCTCTACAGGGGGACGAGCAGTACTTC.

This chain connects TRBV5-1 to TRBJ2-1; 7 bases line up with TRBD1. V lost 0 bases, J lost 9 bases, and 12 bases stayed unmatched. CDR3 length equals 16 residues. Germline V CDR1 and CDR2: SGHRS, YFSETQ. In DNA form, the CDR3 reads TGCGCCAGCAGCTTGGCCGACAGGGATTGGGGTGGTGAGCAGTTCTTC. This encodes CASSLADRDWGGEQFF.

The chain couples TRBV7-9 to TRBJ1-1; D gene ambiguous. CDR3 length equals 15 residues. The germline V gene encodes CDR1 SEHNR and CDR2 FQNEAQ (reference sequence). The V and J ends lost 4 bases and 0 bases respectively, with 12 bases between them. The CDR3 sequence is CASSSDVGMNTEAFF. The CDR3 DNA follows: TGTGCCAGCAGCTCCGACGTGGGCATGAACACTGAAGCTTTCTTT.

This clone was detected only once. The CDR3 sequence is CASSSGTRLIEQYF. In DNA form, the CDR3 reads TGTGCCAGCTCGTCCGGGACTAGGCTGATCGAGCAGTACTTC. This chain connects TRBV5-6 to TRBJ2-7; TRBD2 matches 8 bases. This CDR3 is 14 amino acids long. Per the germline V gene, CDR1 is SGHDT and CDR2 is YYEEEE. V shed 7 bases and J 6 bases; nucleotides not matched to a gene: 12.

The chain uses TRBV7-9 and TRBJ2-3; no firm D call. The CDR3 is made up of 15 amino acids. Trimming removed 3 bases from V and 2 bases from J, with 12 bases in between. Germline V lookup: CDR1 SEHNR, CDR2 FQNEAQ (reference sequence). DNA of the CDR3: TGTGCCAGCAGCTTCTTGGGTCCCCCCACAGATACGCAGTATTTT. Its protein is CASSFLGPPTDTQYF.